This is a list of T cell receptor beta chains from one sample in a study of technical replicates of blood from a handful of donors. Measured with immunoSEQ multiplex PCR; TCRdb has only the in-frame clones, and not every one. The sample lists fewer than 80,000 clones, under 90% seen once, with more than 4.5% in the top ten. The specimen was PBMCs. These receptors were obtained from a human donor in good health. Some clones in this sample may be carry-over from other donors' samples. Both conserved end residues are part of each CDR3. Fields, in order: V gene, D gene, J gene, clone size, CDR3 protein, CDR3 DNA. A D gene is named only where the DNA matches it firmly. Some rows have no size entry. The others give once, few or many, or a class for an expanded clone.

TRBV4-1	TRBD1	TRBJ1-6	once	CASSGAGGWGNSPLHF	TGCGCCAGCAGCGGGGCAGGGGGATGGGGAAATTCACCCCTCCACTTT
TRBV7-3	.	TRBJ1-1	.	CASSLGEGDEAFF	TGTGCCAGCAGCTTAGGAGAAGGAGATGAGGCTTTCTTT
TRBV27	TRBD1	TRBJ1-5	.	CASSGQGAGQPQHF	TGTGCCAGCTCGGGACAGGGGGCAGGTCAGCCCCAGCATTTT
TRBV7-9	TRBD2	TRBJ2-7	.	CASSLASGGTYEQYF	TGTGCCAGCAGCCTAGCTAGCGGGGGAACCTACGAGCAGTACTTC
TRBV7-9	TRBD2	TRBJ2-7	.	CASSVTGTSGGYEQYF	TGTGCCAGCAGCGTCACCGGGACTAGCGGGGGCTACGAGCAGTACTTC
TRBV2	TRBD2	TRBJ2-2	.	CARGALSSGGYTGELFF	TGTGCCAGAGGGGCGCTATCTAGCGGGGGATACACCGGGGAGCTGTTTTTT
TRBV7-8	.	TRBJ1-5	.	CASSPYRAGNQPQHF	TGTGCCAGCAGCCCATACAGGGCTGGCAATCAGCCCCAGCATTTT
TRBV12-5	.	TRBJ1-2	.	CASGLVITGAWKGDGYTF	TGTGCTAGTGGTTTGGTAATTACAGGAGCCTGGAAGGGGGACGGCTACACCTTC
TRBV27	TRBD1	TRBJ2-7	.	CASSPEVGTVSYEQYF	TGTGCCAGCAGTCCGGAGGTTGGGACAGTCTCCTACGAGCAGTACTTC
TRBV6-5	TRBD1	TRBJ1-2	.	CAITDRVNGYTF	TGTGCCATCACCGACAGGGTAAATGGCTACACCTTC
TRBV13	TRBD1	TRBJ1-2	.	CASSRTGFGDYGYTF	TGTGCCAGCAGCAGGACAGGGTTTGGGGACTATGGCTACACCTTC
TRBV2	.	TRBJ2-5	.	CASSGNLRETQYF	TGTGCCAGCAGTGGGAACCTCAGGGAGACCCAGTACTTC
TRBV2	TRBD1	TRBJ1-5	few	CASGGTGNQPQHF	TGTGCCAGCGGTGGGACAGGCAATCAGCCCCAGCATTTT
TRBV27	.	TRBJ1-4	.	CASRLGFGTNEKLFF	TGTGCCAGCAGGTTGGGCTTTGGGACTAATGAAAAACTGTTTTTT
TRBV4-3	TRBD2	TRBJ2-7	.	CASSQEIDTRTSGVYEQYF	TGCGCCAGCAGCCAAGAAATAGACACCAGGACTAGCGGGGTCTACGAGCAGTACTTC
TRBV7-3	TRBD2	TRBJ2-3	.	CASSPSGGAGTQYF	TGTGCCAGCAGCCCAAGCGGGGGGGCAGGTACGCAGTATTTT
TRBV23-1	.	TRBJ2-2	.	CASSQQQGRAGELFF	TGCGCCAGCAGTCAACAACAGGGAAGGGCCGGGGAGCTGTTTTTT